This T cell receptor (beta chain) emerged from a study of a mutant IDH1 vaccine in newly diagnosed glioma. Concerning this clone itself: Its antigen remains unknown.

Sequencing used immunoSEQ multiplex PCR; TCRdb keeps in-frame clones, though not all of them. The sample holds some 71,000 clones, around 87% seen once. CDR3 length: 9 amino acids. Germline CDR1 reads SEHNR; CDR2 reads FQNEAQ (reference sequence). Trimming shortened V by 8 bases and J by 7 bases, and 5 bases separated the two germline ends. Time point indicated: week 35, safety follow-up. Vaccination used 300 ug of mutant IDH1 20-mer peptide per dose, with topical imiquimod. This chain joins TRBV7-9 and TRBJ1-1; D call uncertain. Source: PBMCs, taken from a glioma patient whose treatment included an IDH1 peptide vaccine. This clonotype originated in a man in his thirties or forties with glioma. The CDR3 DNA reads TGTGCCAGCCGGGTTGAAGCTTTCTTT. The encoded protein is CASRVEAFF.